This T cell receptor beta chain originates from a study of cytomegalovirus exposure and HLA in healthy donors. The study ran its PCR with 60 Vbeta and 13 Jbeta primers. The data were produced by immunoSEQ multiplex PCR, yet TCRdb's version contains in-frame clones alone and is incomplete. The table lists about 110,000 clones, 75% to 85% of them singletons. This clone was seen once. Its antigen is not known. The sample carries other DNA sequences with the same CDR3. Germline assignment: CDR1 SGHRS and CDR2 YFSETQ. The CDR3 has 14 amino acids. With V trimmed by 2 bases and J by 1 base, 2 bases remained unmatched. The study's findings and limits: As a later analysis revealed, most CMV-associated TCR beta chains appeared HLA-restricted. Later on, an analysis found that several of the most significant clusters appeared to be linked to common viral pathogens, which included parvovirus B19.

Donors were ostensibly healthy at sampling, although undocumented immune exposures were probable. The sequenced sample was PBMCs. The chain uses TRBV5-1 and TRBJ2-5; 7 bases agree with TRBD1. The receptor comes from a man aged 45-65 years in good health and CMV-seronegative. The CDR3 region is CASSLGTAQETQYF. CDR3 coding DNA: TGCGCCAGCAGCTTAGGGACAGCCCAAGAGACCCAGTACTTC.